Below are 27 T cell receptor beta chains sequenced from a single sample in a study of T cell clonotyping in hematopoietic cell transplantation. The method was immunoSEQ multiplex PCR; TCRdb's version includes in-frame clones alone and lacks a portion of them. Of some 17,000 clones listed, 71% were seen once; the top ten hold roughly 8.8%. The sequencing sample was made of peripheral blood mononuclear cells. Source of these receptors: a woman aged 55-70 years in good health. Some clones in this sample may be carry-over from other donors' samples.

The chain combines TRBV4-3 with TRBJ2-2, with D uncertain. Trimming stripped 4 bases from V and 4 bases from J, with 4 bases between. Germline values: CDR1 LGHNA, CDR2 YSLEER. This CDR3 comprises 12 residues. Written as DNA, the CDR3 is TGCGCCAGCAGCCGGGTCACCGGGGAGCTGTTTTTT. Protein product: CASSRVTGELFF.

The V gene is TRBV4-1, the J gene TRBJ1-5; TRBD1 aligns across 9 bases. V shed 5 bases, J shed 4 bases, and the junction held 6 bases outside the gene matches. The CDR3 sequence is 15 residues long. Germline CDR1 is MGHRA and CDR2 is YSYEKL. The CDR3 DNA sequence: TGCGCCAGCAGCAGCCGGGACAGGGATAATCAGCCCCAGCATTTT. Translation gives CASSSRDRDNQPQHF.

The chain combines TRBV9 with TRBJ2-6; tentative D call: TRBD2 (5 bases). With 4 bases removed from V and 0 bases from J, the gap between germline ends came to 11 bases. Germline CDR1 and CDR2: SGDLS and YYNGEE. There are 16 residues in the CDR3. The CDR3 region is CASSPGLLSGANVLTF. CDR3 in DNA: TGTGCCAGCAGCCCCGGACTGCTCTCTGGGGCCAACGTCCTGACTTTC.

The chain couples TRBV6-1 to TRBJ2-2; TRBD2 might be the D (7 bases). Germline-derived CDR1 and CDR2 are MNHNS and SASEGT. This CDR3 region has 16 residues. With 3 bases removed from V and 0 bases from J, the gap between germline ends came to 11 bases. The CDR3 region has the DNA TGTGCCAGCAGTGAGAGAGGGGGGGCGAACACCGGGGAGCTGTTTTTT. Its translation: CASSERGGANTGELFF.

This clone was detected only a few times. The chain recombines TRBV7-2 with TRBJ1-2; weak D call: TRBD1 (5 bases). V lost 5 bases to trimming and J lost 4 bases, with 14 bases between them. The germline V gene has CDR1 SGHTA and CDR2 FQGNSA. This CDR3 comprises 14 residues. CDR3 nucleotide sequence: TGTGCCAGCAGCATGGGACCAGGAGGCTATGGCTACACCTTC. This gives the protein CASSMGPGGYGYTF.

The chain links TRBV7-2 to TRBJ1-5; D might be TRBD1 (5 bases). V gave up 0 bases and J gave up 8 bases, with 14 bases separating them. Germline V gene lookup returns CDR1 SGHTA and CDR2 FQGNSA. The CDR3 sequence is 15 residues long. The CDR3: CASSLAGDGAKPQHF. The CDR3 DNA follows: TGTGCCAGCAGCTTAGCAGGGGACGGGGCTAAGCCCCAGCATTTT.

The chain carries TRBV28 and TRBJ2-5; tentative D call: TRBD1 (5 bases). Germline V gene sequence: CDR1 MDHEN, CDR2 SYDVKM. Trimming left V 5 bases short and J 5 bases short, with 15 bases between. CDR3 length: 14 residues. For the CDR3, the DNA is TGTGCCAGCAGTCCGTCCCAGGGCCGGGAGACCCAGTACTTC. Translated: CASSPSQGRETQYF.

This clone appeared a few times. V and J are TRBV2 and TRBJ2-2; possibly TRBD1 or TRBD2 for D (5 bases each). Germline V gives CDR1 SNHLY, CDR2 FYNNEI. V was pared by 7 bases and J by 4 bases, with 13 bases between. The CDR3 sequence is 14 residues long. For the CDR3, the DNA is TGTGCCAGCACGGGGACCACCGCCACCGGGGAGCTGTTTTTT. Its translation: CASTGTTATGELFF.

V is TRBV6-6 and J is TRBJ1-2; perhaps TRBD1 as D (5 bases). This CDR3 has 11 amino acids. Germline CDR1 is MNHNY and CDR2 is SVGAGI (reference sequence). Between the trimmed V and J ends, which lost 10 bases and 8 bases, there was a span of 14 bases. Here the CDR3 DNA reads TGTGCCATACGGGGGGATAAAGGCTACACCTTC. This encodes CAIRGDKGYTF.

CDR3 DNA sequence: TGCGCCAGCAGCCAAGAAGGGGGTCGGGACCAAGAGACCCAGTACTTC. Translating gives CASSQEGGRDQETQYF. V and J are TRBV4-1 and TRBJ2-5, with D tentatively TRBD1 (6 bases). The CDR3 has 16 residues. V gave up 0 bases and J gave up 0 bases, with 11 bases separating them. CDR1 and CDR2 from the germline V gene are MGHRA and YSYEKL.

This clone was found a few times. CDR3 loop: CASSIGPVGPQHF. The CDR3 DNA reads TGTGCCAGTAGTATAGGCCCCGTCGGGCCCCAGCATTTT. The chain has TRBV19 and TRBJ1-5; D unresolved. Trimming left V 1 base short and J 9 bases short, with 10 bases between. CDR1 LNHDA and CDR2 SQIVND come from the germline V gene (reference sequence). The CDR3 loop spans 13 amino acids.

CDR3 in DNA: TGTGCCAGCACAGGGGAGGGGAACACTGAAGCTTTCTTT. It yields the protein CASTGEGNTEAFF. The V call is TRBV11-3, the J call TRBJ1-1; D may be TRBD1 (6 bases). CDR1 is SGHNT, CDR2 YENEEA, per germline. This CDR3 is 13 amino acids long. The germline V and J ends were trimmed by 7 bases and 1 base, with 10 bases remaining between them.

V usage is TRBV6-5 and J usage is TRBJ1-1; D perhaps matches TRBD1 (5 bases). Trimming stripped 2 bases from V and 3 bases from J, with 7 bases between. The CDR3 has 13 residues. CDR1 is MNHEY, CDR2 SVGAGI, per germline. The CDR3 is CASSYQGDTEAFF. In DNA, the CDR3 is TGTGCCAGCAGTTACCAGGGAGACACTGAAGCTTTCTTT.

This chain links TRBV5-6 with TRBJ2-7; D remains unclear. Trimming left V 6 bases short and J 2 bases short, with 15 bases between. Germline CDR1 and CDR2: SGHDT and YYEEEE. The CDR3 extends over 14 amino acids. The CDR3 is CASTPTHGAYEQYF. CDR3 coding DNA: TGTGCCAGCACCCCTACCCACGGAGCCTACGAGCAGTACTTC.

The chain recombines TRBV28 with TRBJ1-5; D is possibly TRBD1 (5 bases). Germline loops: CDR1 MDHEN, CDR2 SYDVKM. The CDR3 is 16 amino acids. Between the trimmed V and J ends, which lost 5 bases and 7 bases, there was a span of 21 bases. CDR3 residues: CASSPHEGGVGQPQHF. CDR3 in DNA: TGTGCCAGCAGTCCCCACGAAGGAGGGGTTGGGCAGCCCCAGCATTTT.

The V gene is TRBV19, the J gene TRBJ1-1; TRBD1 matches 9 bases. The germline V gene has CDR1 LNHDA and CDR2 SQIVND (reference sequence). CDR3 size: 13 residues. V shed 5 bases and J 3 bases; nucleotides not matched to a gene: 1. The DNA of the CDR3 is TGTGCCAGTAGTGGGACAGGGCACACTGAAGCTTTCTTT. Translation gives CASSGTGHTEAFF.

The V gene is TRBV19, the J gene TRBJ2-5; D is uncertain. The CDR3 covers 13 residues. The V gene lost 3 bases and the J gene lost 5 bases, with 10 bases spanning the gap. Germline V lookup: CDR1 LNHDA, CDR2 SQIVND (reference sequence). This chain's CDR3 is CASSMRRIETQYF. The CDR3 nucleotides are TGTGCCAGTAGTATGAGACGGATTGAGACCCAGTACTTC.

The CDR3 spells CASSGQQETQYF. In nucleotides, the CDR3 is TGCGCCAGCTCGGGACAGCAAGAGACCCAGTACTTC. This chain uses TRBV5-1 with TRBJ2-5; 7 bases fit TRBD1. The germline V gene encodes CDR1 SGHRS and CDR2 YFSETQ. There are 12 residues in the CDR3. V was pared by 7 bases and J by 2 bases, with 2 bases of the junction left unmatched. The variable domain in full, with the rest retrieved from reference TRBV5-1 and TRBJ2-5, is KAGVTQTPRYLIKTRGQQVTLSCSPISGHRSVSWYQQTPGQGLQFLFEYFSETQRNKGNFPGRFSGRQFSNSRSEMNVSTLELGDSALYLCASSGQQETQYFGPGTRLLVL.

The CDR3 nucleotides read TGCGCCAGCAGCTTCATTGGGGACACTGAAGCTTTCTTT. Its translation: CASSFIGDTEAFF. The rearrangement links TRBV5-1 to TRBJ1-1; no clear D gene. The germline V gene has CDR1 SGHRS and CDR2 YFSETQ. The CDR3 consists of 13 residues. V was clipped by 2 bases and J by 3 bases, with 8 bases between them.

The chain employs TRBV6-6 and TRBJ1-1; D is uncertain. CDR3 size: 13 residues. Looked up from germline, CDR1 is MNHNY and CDR2 is SVGAGI (reference sequence). V was trimmed by 6 bases and J by 2 bases, leaving 10 bases between them. CDR3 protein: CASSRTENTEAFF. CDR3 in DNA: TGTGCCAGCAGCCGCACAGAAAACACTGAAGCTTTCTTT.

The chain couples TRBV4-1 to TRBJ2-7; 14 nucleotides match TRBD2. V trimming: 2 bases; J trimming: 3 bases; junction bases outside the gene matches: 3. Germline loops: CDR1 MGHRA, CDR2 YSYEKL. The CDR3 has 16 residues. The CDR3 region is CASSQPGTSGGYEQYF. The CDR3 bases are TGCGCCAGCAGCCAACCCGGGACTAGCGGGGGCTACGAGCAGTACTTC.

The chain carries TRBV28 and TRBJ2-7, with 10 bases fitting TRBD1. CDR3 length equals 15 residues. Trimming cost V 4 bases and J 5 bases; bases outside gene matches: 8. Germline V gene data show CDR1 as MDHEN and CDR2 as SYDVKM. The CDR3 is CASSWTGTGDDEQYF. The CDR3 DNA reads as TGTGCCAGCAGTTGGACCGGGACAGGGGACGACGAGCAGTACTTC.

The chain has TRBV6-5 and TRBJ1-2; D is unclear. Germline lookup yields CDR1 MNHEY and CDR2 SVGAGI. V lost 8 bases to trimming and J lost 4 bases, with 14 bases between them. The CDR3 is 13 amino acids. CDR3 sequence (DNA): TGTGCCAGCGGATCACAGCAAATCTATGGCTACACCTTC. Protein product: CASGSQQIYGYTF.

The J gene is TRBJ2-3, the V gene TRBV9, with 9 positions matching TRBD2. Germline CDR1 and CDR2: SGDLS and YYNGEE. The CDR3 consists of 13 residues. The ends lost 4 bases at V and 14 bases at J; junction bases unmatched: 11. The CDR3: CASSMASGTLTYF. The CDR3 DNA sequence: TGTGCCAGCAGCATGGCTAGCGGGACTCTAACGTATTTT.

CDR3 protein: CASTREVGGASQYF. Here the CDR3 DNA reads TGTGCCAGCACTAGGGAAGTCGGGGGGGCCAGCCAGTACTTC. The chain is built from TRBV7-6 and TRBJ2-4, with TRBD2 matching over 8 bases. CDR1 and CDR2 from the germline V gene are SGHVS and FNYEAQ. There are 14 residues in the CDR3. V shed 7 bases, J shed 13 bases, and the junction held 15 bases outside the gene matches.

This clone has only a few counts. The V call is TRBV14, the J call TRBJ1-1, with a possible D match to TRBD1 (6 bases). Per germline, CDR1 SGHDN and CDR2 FVKESK. The CDR3 covers 15 residues. Trimming shortened V by 6 bases and J by 0 bases, and 14 bases separated the two germline ends. The CDR3 nucleotides are TGTGCCAGCAGTGGAGGGGGGGCCTTGAACACTGAAGCTTTCTTT. This translates into CASSGGGALNTEAFF.

CDR3 in DNA: TGTGCCAGCAGCGGGGGACAGGGAGGCTATGGCTACACCTTC. Protein product: CASSGGQGGYGYTF. The chain has TRBV2 and TRBJ1-2, with 9 bases that match TRBD1. Trimming at V came to 6 bases and at J to 4 bases, leaving 6 bases not matched to a gene. Germline CDR1 reads SNHLY; CDR2 reads FYNNEI. The CDR3 has 14 amino acids.